This entry features one T cell receptor (beta chain) sequence. Produced via immunoSEQ multiplex PCR; TCRdb's table is partial and in-frame only. The sample includes about 480,000 clones, roughly 90% of them seen just once. These data originate in a study of blood T cell repertoires in COVID-19. Across the whole study: PBMCs, B-cell-depleted T cells, or T cells provided the cDNA or gDNA that made up the material.

Enrollees, 18 to 89 years old, lived in 24 US areas. Participant-given clinical history determined each cohort assignment. In Cohort 3, a recovered donor had either two negative PCRs, clearance, or symptom resolution. CDR1 is MGHDK, CDR2 SYGVNS, per germline. This CDR3 has 14 amino acids. Trimming stripped 0 bases from V and 1 base from J, with 6 bases between. This receptor was identified in a woman aged 40 to 50 who had recovered from COVID-19. The sequencing sample was made of PBMCs or T cells enriched from blood (not recorded which). The V call is TRBV25-1, the J call TRBJ2-5; D is unclear. CDR3 in DNA: TGTGCCAGCAGTGAATATCCAATCCAAGAGACCCAGTACTTC. Amino acid sequence: CASSEYPIQETQYF. The variable domain in full, completed from reference TRBV25-1 and TRBJ2-5, reads EADIYQTPRYLVIGTGKKITLECSQTMGHDKMYWYQQDPGMELHLIHYSYGVNSTEKGDLSSESTVSRIRTEHFPLTLESARPSHTSQYLCASSEYPIQETQYFGPGTRLLVL.